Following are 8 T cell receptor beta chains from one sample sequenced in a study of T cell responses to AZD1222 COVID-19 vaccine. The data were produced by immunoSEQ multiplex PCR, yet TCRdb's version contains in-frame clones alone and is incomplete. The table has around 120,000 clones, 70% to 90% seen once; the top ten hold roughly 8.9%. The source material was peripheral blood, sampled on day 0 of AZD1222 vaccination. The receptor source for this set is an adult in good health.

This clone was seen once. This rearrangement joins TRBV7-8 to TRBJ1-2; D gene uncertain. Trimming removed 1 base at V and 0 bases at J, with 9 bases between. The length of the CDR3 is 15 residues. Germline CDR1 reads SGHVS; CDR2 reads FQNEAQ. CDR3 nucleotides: TGTGCCAGCAGCTTAGTTGGCAGTCCTAACTATGGCTACACCTTC. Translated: CASSLVGSPNYGYTF.

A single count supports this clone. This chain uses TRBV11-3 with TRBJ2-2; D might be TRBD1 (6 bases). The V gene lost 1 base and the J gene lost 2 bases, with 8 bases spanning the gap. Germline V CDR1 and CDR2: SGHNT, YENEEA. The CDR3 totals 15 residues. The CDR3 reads CASSLGQANTGELFF. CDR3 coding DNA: TGTGCCAGCAGCTTAGGACAGGCCAACACCGGGGAGCTGTTTTTT.

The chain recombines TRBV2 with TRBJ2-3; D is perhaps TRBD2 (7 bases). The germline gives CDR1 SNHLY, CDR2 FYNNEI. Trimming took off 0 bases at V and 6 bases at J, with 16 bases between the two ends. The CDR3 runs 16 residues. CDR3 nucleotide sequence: TGTGCCAGCAGTGAAGCGCGGTTAGGGGGGGAGGATACGCAGTATTTT. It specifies CASSEARLGGEDTQYF.

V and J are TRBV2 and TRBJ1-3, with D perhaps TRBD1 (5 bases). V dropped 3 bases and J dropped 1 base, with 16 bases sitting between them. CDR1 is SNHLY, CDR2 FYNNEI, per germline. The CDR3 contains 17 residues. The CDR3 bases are TGTGCCAGCAGTGAGGTAGGACACCGCTCGTCTGGAAACACCATATATTTT. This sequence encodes CASSEVGHRSSGNTIYF.

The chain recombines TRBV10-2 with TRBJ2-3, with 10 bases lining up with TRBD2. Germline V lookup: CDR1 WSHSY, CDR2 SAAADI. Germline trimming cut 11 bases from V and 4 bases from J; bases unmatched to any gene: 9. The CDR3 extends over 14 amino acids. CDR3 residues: CASKREGGADTQYF. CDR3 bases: TGCGCCTCCAAGCGGGAGGGCGGCGCAGATACGCAGTATTTT.

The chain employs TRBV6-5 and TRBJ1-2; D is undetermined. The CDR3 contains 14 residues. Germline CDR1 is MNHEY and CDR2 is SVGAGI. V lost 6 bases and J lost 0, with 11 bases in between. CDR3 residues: CASRGFGTNYGYTF. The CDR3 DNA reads TGTGCCAGCAGGGGGTTTGGCACTAACTATGGCTACACCTTC.

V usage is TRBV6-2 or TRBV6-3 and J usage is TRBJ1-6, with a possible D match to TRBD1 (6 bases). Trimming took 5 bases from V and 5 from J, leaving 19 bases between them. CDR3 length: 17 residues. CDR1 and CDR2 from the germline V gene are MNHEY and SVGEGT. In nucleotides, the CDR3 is TGTGCCAGCAGTCCCCGACCGGGGGCGTCTCATAATTCACCCCTCCACTTT. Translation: CASSPRPGASHNSPLHF.

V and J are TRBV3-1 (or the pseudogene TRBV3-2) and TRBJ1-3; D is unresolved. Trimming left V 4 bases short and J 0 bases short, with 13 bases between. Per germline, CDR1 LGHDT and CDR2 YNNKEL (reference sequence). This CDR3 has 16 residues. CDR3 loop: CASSRLTPVSGNTIYF. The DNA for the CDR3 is TGTGCCAGCAGCCGCTTGACACCCGTCTCTGGAAACACCATATATTTT.